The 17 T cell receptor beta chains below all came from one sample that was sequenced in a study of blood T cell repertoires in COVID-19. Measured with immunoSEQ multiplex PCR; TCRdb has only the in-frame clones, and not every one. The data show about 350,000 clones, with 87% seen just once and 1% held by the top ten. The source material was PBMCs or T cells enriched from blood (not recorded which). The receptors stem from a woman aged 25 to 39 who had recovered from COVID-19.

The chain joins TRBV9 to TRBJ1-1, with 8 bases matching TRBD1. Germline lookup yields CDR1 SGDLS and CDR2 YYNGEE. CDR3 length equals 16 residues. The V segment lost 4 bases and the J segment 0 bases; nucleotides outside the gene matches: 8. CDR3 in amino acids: CASSTGQGPMNTEAFF. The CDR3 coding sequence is TGTGCCAGCAGCACAGGACAGGGACCTATGAACACTGAAGCTTTCTTT.

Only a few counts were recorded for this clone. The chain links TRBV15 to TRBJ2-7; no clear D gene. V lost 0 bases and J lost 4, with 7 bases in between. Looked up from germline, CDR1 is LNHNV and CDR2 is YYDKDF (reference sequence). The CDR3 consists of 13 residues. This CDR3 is CATSRDPLYEQYF. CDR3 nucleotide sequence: TGTGCCACCAGCAGAGATCCACTTTACGAGCAGTACTTC. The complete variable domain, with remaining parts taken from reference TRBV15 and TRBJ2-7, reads DAMVIQNPRYQVTQFGKPVTLSCSQTLNHNVMYWYQQKSSQAPKLLFHYYDKDFNNEADTPDNFQSRRPNTSFCFLDIRSPGLGDTAMYLCATSRDPLYEQYFGPGTRLTVT.

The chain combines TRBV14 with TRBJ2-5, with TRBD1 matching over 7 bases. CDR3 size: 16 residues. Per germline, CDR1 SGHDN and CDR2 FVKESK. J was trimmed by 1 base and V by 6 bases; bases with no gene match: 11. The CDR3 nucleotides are TGTGCCAGCAGGGAGCCACCGGGACAGTCCCAAGAGACCCAGTACTTC. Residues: CASREPPGQSQETQYF.

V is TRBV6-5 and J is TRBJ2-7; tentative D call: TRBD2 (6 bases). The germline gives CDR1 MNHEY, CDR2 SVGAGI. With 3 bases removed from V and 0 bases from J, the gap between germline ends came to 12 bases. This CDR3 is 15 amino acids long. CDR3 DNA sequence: TGTGCCAGCAGTTATGGTGGGGGGACCTCCTACGAGCAGTACTTC. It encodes CASSYGGGTSYEQYF.

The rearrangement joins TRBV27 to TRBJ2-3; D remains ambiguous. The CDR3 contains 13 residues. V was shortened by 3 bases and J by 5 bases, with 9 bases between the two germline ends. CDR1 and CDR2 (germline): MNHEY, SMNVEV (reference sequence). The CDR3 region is CASSFSLGDTQYF. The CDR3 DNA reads TGTGCCAGCAGTTTCTCCCTAGGAGATACGCAGTATTTT.

The CDR3 nucleotides are TGTGCCAGCAGCCCAGGGGACTCCTATAATTCACCCCTCCACTTT. It yields the protein CASSPGDSYNSPLHF. This chain joins TRBV7-9 and TRBJ1-6; possible D gene TRBD1, 6 bases. Looked up from germline, CDR1 is SEHNR and CDR2 is FQNEAQ (reference sequence). The CDR3 length is 15 residues. V shed 5 bases and J shed 0 bases, with 8 bases lying between them.

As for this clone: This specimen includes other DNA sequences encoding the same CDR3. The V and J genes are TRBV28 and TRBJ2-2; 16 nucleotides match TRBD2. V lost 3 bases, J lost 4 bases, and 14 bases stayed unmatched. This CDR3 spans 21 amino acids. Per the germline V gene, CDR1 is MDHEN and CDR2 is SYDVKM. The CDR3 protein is CASSLGAGGLAGGRGTGELFF. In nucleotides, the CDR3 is TGTGCCAGCAGTTTGGGCGCAGGGGGACTAGCGGGGGGGCGTGGCACCGGGGAGCTGTTTTTT. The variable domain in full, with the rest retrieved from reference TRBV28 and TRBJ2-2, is DVKVTQSSRYLVKRTGEKVFLECVQDMDHENMFWYRQDPGLGLRLIYFSYDVKMKEKGDIPEGYSVSREKKERFSLILESASTNQTSMYLCASSLGAGGLAGGRGTGELFFGEGSRLTVL.

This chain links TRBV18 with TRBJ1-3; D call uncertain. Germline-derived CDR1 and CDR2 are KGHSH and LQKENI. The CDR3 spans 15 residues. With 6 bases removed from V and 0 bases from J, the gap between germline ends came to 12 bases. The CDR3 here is CASSSAGNSGNTIYF. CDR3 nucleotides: TGTGCCAGCTCCTCCGCAGGCAACTCTGGAAACACCATATATTTT. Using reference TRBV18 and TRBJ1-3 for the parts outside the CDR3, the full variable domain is NAGVMQNPRHLVRRRGQEARLRCSPMKGHSHVYWYRQLPEEGLKFMVYLQKENIIDESGMPKERFSAEFPKEGPSILRIQQVVRGDSAAYFCASSSAGNSGNTIYFGEGSWLTVV.

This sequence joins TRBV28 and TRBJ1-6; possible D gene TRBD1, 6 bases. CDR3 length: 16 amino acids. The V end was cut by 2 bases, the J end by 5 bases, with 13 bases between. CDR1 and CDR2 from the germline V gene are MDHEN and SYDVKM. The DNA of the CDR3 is TGTGCCAGCAGTTTAACACGTGGACAGAATAATTCACCCCTCCACTTT. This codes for CASSLTRGQNNSPLHF.

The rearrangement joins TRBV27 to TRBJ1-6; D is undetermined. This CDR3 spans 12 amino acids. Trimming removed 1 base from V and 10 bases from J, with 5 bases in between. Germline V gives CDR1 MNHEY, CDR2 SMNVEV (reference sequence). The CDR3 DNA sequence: TGTGCCAGCAGTTTATTGGGCTCACCCCTCCACTTT. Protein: CASSLLGSPLHF.

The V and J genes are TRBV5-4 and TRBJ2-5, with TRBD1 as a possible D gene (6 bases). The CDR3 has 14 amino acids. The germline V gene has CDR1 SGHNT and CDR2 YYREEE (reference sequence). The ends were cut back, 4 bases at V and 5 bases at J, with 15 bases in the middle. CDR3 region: CASSTPGVDETQYF. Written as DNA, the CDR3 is TGTGCCAGCAGCACCCCAGGGGTCGACGAGACCCAGTACTTC.

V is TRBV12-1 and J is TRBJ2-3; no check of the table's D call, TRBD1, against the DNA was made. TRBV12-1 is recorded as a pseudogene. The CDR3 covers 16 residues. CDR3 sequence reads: CASSWGQGLGTDTQYF. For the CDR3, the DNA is TGTGCCAGCAGCTGGGGACAGGGGCTAGGCACAGATACGCAGTATTTT.

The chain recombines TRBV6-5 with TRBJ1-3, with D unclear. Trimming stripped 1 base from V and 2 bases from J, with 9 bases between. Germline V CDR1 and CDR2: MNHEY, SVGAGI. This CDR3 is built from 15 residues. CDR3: CASSYLGDTGNTIYF. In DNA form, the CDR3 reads TGTGCCAGCAGTTACTTGGGCGACACTGGAAACACCATATATTTT.

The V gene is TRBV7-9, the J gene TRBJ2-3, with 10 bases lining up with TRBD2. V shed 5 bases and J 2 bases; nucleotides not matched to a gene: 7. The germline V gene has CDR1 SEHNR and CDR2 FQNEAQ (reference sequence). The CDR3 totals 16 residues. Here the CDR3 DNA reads TGTGCCAGCAGCATGAGGACTAGCGGATACACAGATACGCAGTATTTT. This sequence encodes CASSMRTSGYTDTQYF.

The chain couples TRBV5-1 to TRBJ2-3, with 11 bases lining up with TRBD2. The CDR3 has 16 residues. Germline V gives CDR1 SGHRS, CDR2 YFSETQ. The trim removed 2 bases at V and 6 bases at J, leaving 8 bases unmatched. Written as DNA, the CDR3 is TGCGCCAGCAGCTTAATAGCGGGGGGGCCTAAGGATACGCAGTATTTT. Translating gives CASSLIAGGPKDTQYF.

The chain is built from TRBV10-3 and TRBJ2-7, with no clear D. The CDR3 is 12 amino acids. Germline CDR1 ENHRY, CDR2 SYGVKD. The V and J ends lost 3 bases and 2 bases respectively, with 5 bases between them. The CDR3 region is CAISETTYEQYF. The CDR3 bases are TGTGCCATCAGTGAAACTACCTACGAGCAGTACTTC.

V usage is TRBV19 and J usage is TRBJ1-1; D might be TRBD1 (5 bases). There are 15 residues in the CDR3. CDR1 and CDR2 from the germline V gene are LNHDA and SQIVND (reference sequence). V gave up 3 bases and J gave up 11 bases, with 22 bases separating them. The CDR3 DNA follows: TGTGCCAGTAGTATTATCGGGCAGGGTGAGTCCGAGGCTTTCTTT. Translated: CASSIIGQGESEAFF.